This is a list of T cell receptor beta chains from one sample in a study of blood T cell repertoires in COVID-19. The assay was immunoSEQ multiplex PCR, and TCRdb's table has in-frame clones only and misses some. Of some 360,000 clones in the sample, roughly 86% were seen once. What was sequenced was peripheral blood. These receptors were taken from a woman aged 55-69 years with COVID-19, enrolled during active disease. The conserved cysteine and the conserved F or W are not part of the CDR3 here.

CDR3aa	v_gene	j_gene
ASSTGTGDPGANVLT	TRBV11-3	TRBJ2-6
ASSRDFYTDTQY	TRBV5-5	TRBJ2-3
AISERGGLLNQPQH	TRBV10-3	TRBJ1-5
ATSRVMTGGTDTQY	TRBV15	TRBJ2-3
AWSAGHREQF	TRBV30	TRBJ2-1
ASSLLSSNEQF	TRBV11-3	TRBJ2-1
ASSLATAPEKLF	TRBV28	TRBJ1-4
ASSLVVGQAGYGYT	TRBV5-1	TRBJ1-2
ASSPQLGTGRGNTEAF	TRBV18	TRBJ1-1
ATSESGKDTGELF	TRBV24-1	TRBJ2-2
ATSRATSSPTEAF	TRBV15	TRBJ1-1
ASSLAPSSSYNEQF	TRBV11-3	TRBJ2-1
ASSLVSDGYT	TRBV7-9	TRBJ1-2
SARSGGDYEQY	TRBV29-1	TRBJ2-7
ASSPRTSGDGNEQF	TRBV18	TRBJ2-1
SASESTYGYT	TRBV20-1	TRBJ1-2
ASSQRGLAGRGEQF	TRBV3-1/TRBV3-2	TRBJ2-1
AISEPGVTEAF	TRBV10-3	TRBJ1-1
ASSGGRGSGNTIY	TRBV5-4	TRBJ1-3
ATIQNTEAF	TRBV6-5	TRBJ1-1
ASSVVAGGNNEQF	TRBV9	TRBJ2-1
AARGRSSGNTIY	TRBV6-6	TRBJ1-3
ASRLQGDEQY	TRBV2	TRBJ2-7
ASSLNRAGNTIY	TRBV11-2	TRBJ1-3
ASSDSLTVTDTQY	TRBV6-1	TRBJ2-3
ASSFSGNEQF	TRBV6-5	TRBJ2-1
ASSLELATDTQY	TRBV5-1	TRBJ2-3
AIRGIDGYT	TRBV28	TRBJ1-2
ASSIGGDRNQPQH	TRBV19	TRBJ1-5
ASSARPRGNTIY	TRBV11-2	TRBJ1-3
ASNPPRGATGANVLT	TRBV19	TRBJ2-6
ASSRDRGQFAVTEAF	TRBV5-1	TRBJ1-1
ASRRLAGPHT	TRBV2	TRBJ1-2
ASSPRGLTLSNTIY	TRBV28	TRBJ1-3
ASSSNPGQDSYEQY	TRBV5-1	TRBJ2-7
ASSLFLVTEAF	TRBV11-2	TRBJ1-1
ASSLVLFPGPTNNQPQH	TRBV5-5	TRBJ1-5
ASSPDSGGAPGANVLT	TRBV9	TRBJ2-6
ASRRDIDTGELF	TRBV19	TRBJ2-2
ASSPYRQGNSGNTIY	TRBV18	TRBJ1-3
ASSYGRGTDQETQY	TRBV6-5	TRBJ2-5
ASSIPGSSETQY	TRBV9	TRBJ2-5
ASSSRDRGTYGYT	TRBV5-1	TRBJ1-2
ASSFQGAGANVLT	TRBV28	TRBJ2-6
ASSGVGTGFTEAF	TRBV5-4	TRBJ1-1
ASSRWGRGGSYEQY	TRBV7-8	TRBJ2-7
ASRPLAGTDTQY	TRBV5-1	TRBJ2-3
ASSLSRVALETQY	TRBV11-2	TRBJ2-5
ASSLAVGTGHYEQY	TRBV28	TRBJ2-7
ASSLVTSGPETQY	TRBV11-2	TRBJ2-5
ASSLDRGEKLF	TRBV28	TRBJ1-4
ASSPSGGLYEQY	TRBV25-1	TRBJ2-7
ASERQGGKETQY	TRBV2	TRBJ2-5